The clone carrying this T cell receptor beta chain was picked up many times. Antigen unknown. The V gene's germline CDR1 is SGHRS and CDR2 YFSETQ. V was clipped by 2 bases and J by 0 bases, with 12 bases between them. The CDR3 has 16 residues. This entry comes from a study of T-cell reconstitution after alpha-beta-depleted transplantation in children. The study's findings and limits: Most T-cell counts and diversity one year after the transplant came from T cells that were newly produced. At day 60, the high TCRbeta diversity found in some patients originated from recipient T cells and thymic progenitors that had survived. After transplant, at about two months, alpha-beta T cells were reportedly derived from several hundred expanded graft clones.

Unique molecular identifiers were incorporated into the prepared TCRbeta library. TCRdb called the PCR reads again in MiXCR, with one record for every CDR3 protein. The data show approximately 70,000 distinct CDR3 sequences, over 4.5% seen once. The chain combines TRBV5-1 with TRBJ2-4, with D perhaps matching TRBD1 or TRBD2 (5 bases each). Sequencing used PBMCs, mostly from graft donor cells, obtained 180 days after TCRalphabeta/CD19-depleted stem cell transplant. The TCR was taken from a boy younger than two who had a stem cell transplant for acute myeloid leukemia, so the T cells may come from the graft donor. The chain's CDR3 is CASSLSPGGAKNIQYF. CDR3 nucleotides: TGCGCCAGCAGCTTATCTCCTGGGGGAGCCAAAAACATTCAGTACTTC.